The T cell receptor beta chain under discussion was sequenced for a study of sequential checkpoint blockade in melanoma (dated by TCRdb to between 2018 and 2020). About the study as a whole: Patients were assigned by 1:1 randomization to either first-line nivolumab followed by ipilimumab (arm A) or ipilimumab followed by nivolumab (arm B). Both trial sequences were followed by maintenance nivolumab. DNA from over 75 pretreatment melanoma tumor samples was subjected to TCRbeta immunosequencing. Matched tumor biopsies were taken from about two dozen patients before treatment and at week 13, after single-agent nivolumab (arm A) or ipilimumab (arm B). In about 80% of the matched pre- and post-treatment tumor biopsy pairs, both biopsies came from the same lesion.

The CDR3 holds 15 amino acids from the cysteine to the phenylalanine. Only CDR3 DNA is held: 45 bases, read in frame from base 1. Trimming costs V 0 bases and J 8 bases, and their ends lie 14 bases apart. CDR1 is given as MNHGY and CDR2 as SAAAGT, both from the germline V gene. TCRbeta CDR3 regions were immunosequenced from genomic DNA with the immunoSEQ Assay. Prior to high-throughput sequencing, genomic DNA was amplified by bias-controlled multiplex PCR. As for the authors' bioinformatics: To quantify the absolute abundance of each unique TCRbeta CDR3 region, the sequences were collapsed and filtered. Clonality was defined as 1 minus Pielou's evenness and was calculated using productive rearrangements only. Tumor T-cell fraction was calculated by normalizing TCRbeta template counts to usable DNA, which was estimated from several housekeeping genes. A previously published method was used to identify clones whose frequencies were significantly greater in on-treatment samples than in baseline samples. TCRdb retrieved this table from immuneACCESS and kept in-frame rearrangements only. Not all clones are present; in checked studies, unresolved V genes account for under half, and no reason is known for the remainder. The DNA was the basis for D and trimming; V, J and clone size are from that table. The sample has some 3,400 clones on record, around 21% of them singletons. In total, the top ten clones hold roughly 9.9% of the sample.

General study outcomes and caveats: Small sample sizes and reduced statistical power limited the within-arm analyses of tumor T-cell fraction. Patients with increases in tumor T-cell fraction and clonality by week 13 were approximately 30 times more likely to achieve clinical benefit. In the nivolumab-first arm (arm A), an association was found between pretreatment tumor TIL clonality and response (P = .04). Tumor T-cell fraction and clonality correlated with PD-L1 staining and CD8+ T-cell counts but not with mutational load. Validation of the response-prediction model combining TCR metrics and mutation burden is needed in larger, independent patient cohorts.

Regarding this clone: The specificity of this receptor is unknown. No base quality values were provided; no much bigger clone lies one nucleotide off.

The sample's treatment or condition label is to be understood as: randomized to nivolumab then ipilimumab (arm A) or the reverse (arm B). None of the patients in the trial had previously been given DNA-damaging chemotherapy. CheckMate 064, a randomized, open-label phase II trial of sequential checkpoint blockade, was the source of the samples, all of which came from patients with melanoma. Tumor TCR sequencing used genomic DNA from formalin-fixed paraffin-embedded (FFPE) tissue samples. Here the sequenced sample was tumor tissue (inferred from file names), taken from a patient given nivolumab and ipilimumab in sequence. The receptor was isolated from a human donor with melanoma. The chain is assembled from TRBV6-8 and TRBJ2-1, with no D gene named confidently. The CDR3 has the sequence CASSYSDVEIHEQFF. Here is the DNA: TGTGCCAGCAGTTACTCTGACGTTGAAATACATGAGCAGTTCTTC.